The 3 T cell receptor beta chains listed next were all sequenced from one sample in a study of long-term antiretroviral therapy in people with HIV. Run at survey level, the immunoSEQ assay was version v3.0. The table came from immunoSEQ multiplex PCR; TCRdb's copy has only in-frame clones and leaves some out. The data hold some 11,000 clones, with under 80% observed a single time. This sample comprised unsorted PBMCs, obtained at the start of antiretroviral therapy, before treatment. The source of these receptors is a man aged 25 to 40 with HIV.

The chain recombines TRBV7-8 with TRBJ1-1, with D tentatively TRBD1 (5 bases). V lost 4 bases to trimming and J lost 1 base, with 10 bases between them. Germline V CDR1 and CDR2: SGHVS, FQNEAQ. The CDR3 covers 14 residues. In DNA form, the CDR3 reads TGTGCCAGCAGCTCTCGGGGGTGGAACACTGAAGCTTTCTTT. This codes for CASSSRGWNTEAFF.

The rearrangement links TRBV7-8 to TRBJ2-5, with D tentatively TRBD2 (6 bases). This CDR3 contains 14 residues. Germline assignment: CDR1 SGHVS and CDR2 FQNEAQ. V was trimmed by 5 bases and J by 0 bases, leaving 10 bases between them. The CDR3 DNA follows: TGTGCCAGCAGCCCGGGGACTCACCAAGAGACCCAGTACTTC. Its translation: CASSPGTHQETQYF. Full variable domain (outside the CDR3, taken from reference TRBV7-8 and TRBJ2-5): GAGVSQSPRYKVAKRGQDVALRCDPISGHVSLFWYQQALGQGPEFLTYFQNEAQLDKSGLPSDRFFAERPEGSVSTLKIQRTQQEDSAVYLCASSPGTHQETQYFGPGTRLLVL.

V and J are TRBV2 and TRBJ2-2; TRBD2 might be the D (6 bases). The CDR3 loop spans 15 amino acids. CDR1 is SNHLY, CDR2 FYNNEI, per germline. V lost 0 bases, J lost 4 bases, and 9 bases lay in between. The CDR3 DNA follows: TGTGCCAGCAGTGAAGCGCGCGGGGCCACCGGGGAGCTGTTTTTT. It specifies CASSEARGATGELFF.